This T cell receptor (beta chain) was identified in a study of OX40 agonist ivuxolimab in advanced cancers. As for the study in general: Melanoma, hepatocellular carcinoma, head and neck or renal cell cancer occurred in dose-escalation patients. Three patients responded partially, comprising one with hepatocellular carcinoma and two with cutaneous melanoma.

Using immunoSEQ multiplex PCR, the repertoire was profiled, and TCRdb retains in-frame clones only, with some absent. The sample has roughly 69,000 clones, less than 95% seen once. Whole-study results and caveats: At doses 0.1 to 3.0 mg/kg, CD4+ and CD8+ clones expanded.

Peripheral blood came from all dose cohorts at three timepoints. To note about this clone: Its antigen is not identified.

The CDR3 runs to 15 residues. Trimming took 2 bases from V and 3 from J, leaving 11 bases between them. The germline V gene has CDR1 WSHSY and CDR2 SAAADI. The V call is TRBV10-2, the J call TRBJ2-4; D gene unclear. This clonotype was obtained from an adult with an advanced solid tumor such as melanoma, head and neck, liver or kidney cancer. Sequenced here: CD4+ or CD8+ T cells sorted from blood, sampled in a trial of the OX40 agonist ivuxolimab. This CDR3 reads CASSELQVVKNIQYF. CDR3 coding DNA: TGCGCCAGCAGTGAGCTCCAGGTAGTCAAAAACATTCAGTACTTC.